The 17 T cell receptor beta chains below were found in one sample sequenced in a study of blood T cell repertoires in COVID-19. Clones were read by immunoSEQ multiplex PCR, and TCRdb kept only the in-frame ones, dropping some. The repertoire has a few hundred thousand clones, approximately 90% of them found once; the top ten carry roughly 6%. The sample taken for sequencing was peripheral blood. These receptors all come from a woman aged 45-59 years with COVID-19, enrolled during active disease.

The genes are TRBV5-6 and TRBJ2-7; TRBD2 aligns across 8 bases. Trimming removed 5 bases from V and 1 base from J; junction bases left unmatched: 20. This CDR3 contains 19 residues. Germline V CDR1 and CDR2: SGHDT, YYEEEE. CDR3 residues: CASSYLRPSGRGGSYEQYF. The CDR3, as DNA: TGTGCCAGCAGTTACTTAAGGCCAAGCGGGAGAGGAGGGTCCTACGAGCAGTACTTC.

This clone was counted once. The chain combines TRBV5-6 with TRBJ2-6, with TRBD2 matching over 9 bases. From germline, CDR1 is SGHDT and CDR2 YYEEEE. V lost 0 bases and J lost 0; bases outside the gene matches: 7. This CDR3 has 19 residues. CDR3 in amino acids: CASSLEASGTSSGANVLTF. The CDR3 region has the DNA TGTGCCAGCAGCTTGGAGGCTAGCGGGACCAGCTCTGGGGCCAACGTCCTGACTTTC.

The chain uses TRBV6-1 and TRBJ1-1; tentatively, D is TRBD1 (6 bases). The germline V and J ends were trimmed by 2 bases and 7 bases, with 11 bases remaining between them. This CDR3 comprises 13 residues. Germline V gene lookup returns CDR1 MNHNS and CDR2 SASEGT. The CDR3 DNA reads as TGTGCCAGCAGTGAACTGGGGGCGATTGAAGCTTTCTTT. Translated: CASSELGAIEAFF.

The chain employs TRBV7-2 and TRBJ2-7; no reliable D call. Germline-derived CDR1 and CDR2 are SGHTA and FQGNSA. The V and J ends lost 5 bases and 1 base respectively, with 12 bases between them. This CDR3 contains 14 residues. The CDR3 coding sequence is TGTGCCAGCAGCCCCTTTGGCCCATCCTACGAGCAGTACTTC. This encodes CASSPFGPSYEQYF.

The chain is built from TRBV19 and TRBJ1-2; 10 nucleotides line up with TRBD1. The CDR3 is 16 residues long. V shed 3 bases, J shed 1 base, and the junction held 5 bases outside the gene matches. The germline V gene has CDR1 LNHDA and CDR2 SQIVND (reference sequence). Here the CDR3 DNA reads TGTGCCAGTAGTATCCCCGGACAGGGGGGTAACTATGGCTACACCTTC. This gives the protein CASSIPGQGGNYGYTF.

This clone showed up just once. The genes are TRBV3-1 (or the pseudogene TRBV3-2) and TRBJ2-7; perhaps TRBD1 as D (5 bases). There are 14 residues in the CDR3. Germline CDR1 LGHDT, CDR2 YNNKEL (reference sequence). The V and J ends lost 2 bases and 7 bases respectively, with 15 bases between them. CDR3 sequence (DNA): TGTGCCAGCAGCCAACAGGGAAGGCCTCTGGAGCAGTACTTC. Its translation is CASSQQGRPLEQYF.

The sample holds a few counts of this clone. V usage is TRBV2 and J usage is TRBJ2-7, with a possible D match to TRBD1 (6 bases). CDR1 is SNHLY and CDR2 is FYNNEI in the germline V gene. The CDR3 length is 14 residues. Trimming stripped 7 bases from V and 0 bases from J, with 13 bases between. The CDR3 coding sequence is TGTGCCAGCAAAGGGGACATACACTCCTACGAGCAGTACTTC. This gives the protein CASKGDIHSYEQYF.

The chain has TRBV3-1 (or the pseudogene TRBV3-2) and TRBJ2-3, with 12 positions matching TRBD2. J lost 2 bases, V lost 5 bases, and 8 bases had no gene match. CDR1 and CDR2 (germline): LGHDT, YNNKEL (reference sequence). The CDR3 extends over 17 amino acids. CDR3 in amino acids: CASSTRLAGVVTDTQYF. For the CDR3, the DNA is TGTGCCAGCAGCACCAGACTAGCGGGAGTAGTCACAGATACGCAGTATTTT.

The J gene is TRBJ2-2, the V gene TRBV9, with TRBD2 as a possible D gene (6 bases). The CDR3 covers 15 residues. The V end was cut by 2 bases, the J end by 5 bases, with 13 bases between. The germline CDR1 and CDR2 sequences are SGDLS and YYNGEE. CDR3 amino acids: CASSVGLRATGELFF. As DNA, the CDR3 is TGTGCCAGCAGCGTGGGACTCCGTGCGACCGGGGAGCTGTTTTTT.

This clone turned up a few times. V gene TRBV18 combines with J gene TRBJ1-2; perhaps TRBD1 as D (5 bases). The germline CDR1 and CDR2 sequences are KGHSH and LQKENI. Trimming took 3 bases from V and 8 from J, leaving 16 bases between them. The CDR3 totals 14 residues. The CDR3 DNA reads as TGTGCCAGCTCACCGGTCATCAGGGAGGTCGGCTACACCTTC. Amino acid sequence: CASSPVIREVGYTF.

The chain combines TRBV5-8 with TRBJ1-5; 8 nucleotides line up with TRBD1. Germline CDR1 and CDR2: SGHTS and YDEGEE. The CDR3 has 15 residues. J lost 5 bases, V lost 6 bases, and 10 bases had no gene match. CDR3 in amino acids: CASTLTAGGHQPQHF. CDR3 bases: TGTGCCAGCACCCTAACGGCAGGGGGCCATCAGCCCCAGCATTTT.

This chain links TRBV25-1 with TRBJ1-1, with 7 bases matching TRBD1. Trimming at V came to 4 bases and at J to 9 bases, leaving 11 bases not matched to a gene. There are 14 residues in the CDR3. CDR1 and CDR2 from the germline V gene are MGHDK and SYGVNS. The CDR3 region is CASSVDRSPQKAFF. Written as DNA, the CDR3 is TGTGCCAGCAGTGTGGACAGGTCCCCCCAGAAAGCTTTCTTT. Based on the CDR3 plus reference TRBV25-1 and TRBJ1-1, the full variable domain is EADIYQTPRYLVIGTGKKITLECSQTMGHDKMYWYQQDPGMELHLIHYSYGVNSTEKGDLSSESTVSRIRTEHFPLTLESARPSHTSQYLCASSVDRSPQKAFFGQGTRLTVV.

The rearrangement joins TRBV6-1 to TRBJ2-7; 9 positions match TRBD2. The V gene end was trimmed by 0 bases and the J gene end by 1 base; junction bases not matched to a gene: 4. The CDR3 sequence is 16 residues long. Germline lookup yields CDR1 MNHNS and CDR2 SASEGT. CDR3 protein: CASSEALAGTSYEQYF. The CDR3 nucleotides are TGTGCCAGCAGTGAAGCTCTAGCGGGAACTTCCTACGAGCAGTACTTC.

This clone was seen only a few times. The chain couples TRBV4-3 to TRBJ2-4; TRBD2 might be the D (5 bases). The germline V gene has CDR1 LGHNA and CDR2 YSLEER. Trimming pared 1 base from V and 1 base from J, leaving 8 bases between. This CDR3 spans 15 amino acids. The CDR3 bases are TGCGCCAGCAGCCAAGTTGCGGGTGCCAAAAACATTCAGTACTTC. The encoded protein is CASSQVAGAKNIQYF.

This clone was seen a handful of times. The CDR3 DNA follows: TGTGCTAGTGGTTCGGGGAGGACGGGTGTCTCTGGAAACACCATATATTTT. Residues: CASGSGRTGVSGNTIYF. This chain uses TRBV12-5 with TRBJ1-3, with D unclear. V lost 4 bases and J lost 0, with 16 bases in between. Per the germline V gene, CDR1 is LGHNT and CDR2 is FRNRAP. CDR3 size: 17 residues.

This sequence joins TRBV2 and TRBJ1-6; D may be TRBD1 (5 bases). Trimming cost V 6 bases and J 9 bases, with 9 bases left between them. There are 12 residues in the CDR3. Germline CDR1 is SNHLY and CDR2 is FYNNEI. The CDR3 DNA reads TGTGCCAGCAGGGGGGGGTCTTCACCCCTCCACTTT. Translating it yields CASRGGSSPLHF.

This rearrangement joins TRBV14 to TRBJ1-2, with a tentative D call TRBD1 (6 bases). This CDR3 has 14 amino acids. Germline V gives CDR1 SGHDN, CDR2 FVKESK. The germline V and J ends were trimmed by 4 bases and 4 bases, with 13 bases remaining between them. CDR3 amino acids: CASSPRGQTYGYTF. The CDR3 coding sequence is TGTGCCAGCAGCCCCCGGGGACAAACCTATGGCTACACCTTC.